This is a list of T cell receptor beta chains from one sample in a study of cytomegalovirus exposure and HLA in healthy donors. Only in-frame clones appear in the TCRdb table, and some are missing; sequencing was by immunoSEQ multiplex PCR. The data contain about 190,000 clones, over 70% of them seen just once; the ten biggest clones take up 0.95% to 1.5%. Sample: PBMCs. These receptor sequences come from a boy between 2 and 10 years old in good health and CMV-seronegative. Each CDR3 is given with its conserved first and last residue. D genes are given only for firm matches. Clone size is not always given. Where it is, it says once, few, many or a class for expanded clones.

size: NA
D: TRBD2
J: TRBJ2-5
V: TRBV9
CDR3: CASSVGASGVETQYF
DNA: TGTGCCAGCAGCGTAGGGGCCAGCGGGGTTGAGACCCAGTACTTC

size: few
D: NA
J: TRBJ2-6
V: TRBV30
CDR3: CAWTLTGFSGANVLTF
DNA: TGTGCCTGGACCCTGACAGGCTTCTCTGGGGCCAACGTCCTGACTTTC

size: NA
D: TRBD2
J: TRBJ2-3
V: TRBV13
CDR3: CASSQYLASGSTDTQYF
DNA: TGTGCCAGCAGCCAATATCTAGCTAGCGGGAGCACAGATACGCAGTATTTT

size: NA
D: NA
J: TRBJ2-5
V: TRBV19
CDR3: CASSMGLRETQYF
DNA: TGTGCCAGTAGTATGGGCCTTAGGGAGACCCAGTACTTC

size: NA
D: NA
J: TRBJ1-3
V: TRBV15
CDR3: CATSLPGSGSGNTIYF
DNA: TGTGCCACCAGCCTCCCGGGATCCGGATCTGGAAACACCATATATTTT

size: few
D: TRBD2
J: TRBJ2-7
V: TRBV5-1
CDR3: CASSLSGSREQYF
DNA: TGCGCCAGCAGCTTAAGCGGGAGTCGCGAGCAGTACTTC

size: NA
D: NA
J: TRBJ1-1
V: TRBV6-5
CDR3: CASSYPSEVLAFF
DNA: TGTGCCAGCAGTTACCCCAGTGAAGTTCTCGCTTTCTTT

size: NA
D: NA
J: TRBJ2-3
V: TRBV9
CDR3: CASSAGRTTSSTDTQYF
DNA: TGTGCCAGCAGCGCGGGGAGGACTACCTCTAGCACAGATACGCAGTATTTT

size: NA
D: NA
J: TRBJ1-3
V: TRBV6-5
CDR3: CASTMGGSGNTIYF
DNA: TGTGCCAGCACCATGGGGGGGTCTGGAAACACCATATATTTT

size: NA
D: TRBD2
J: TRBJ2-3
V: TRBV7-2
CDR3: CASSLRLAETDTQYF
DNA: TGTGCCAGCAGCTTACGACTAGCGGAGACAGATACGCAGTATTTT

size: NA
D: TRBD2
J: TRBJ2-3
V: TRBV5-1
CDR3: CASSLSIDTSGPTDTQYF
DNA: TGCGCCAGCAGCTTGAGTATCGATACTAGCGGACCCACAGATACGCAGTATTTT

size: NA
D: TRBD2
J: TRBJ2-4
V: TRBV28
CDR3: CASSLNGSGRRGAKNIQYF
DNA: TGTGCCAGCAGTTTAAATGGTAGCGGGAGGAGGGGGGCCAAAAACATTCAGTACTTC

size: few
D: NA
J: TRBJ1-1
V: TRBV6-6
CDR3: CASSYTRQLNTEAFF
DNA: TGTGCCAGCAGTTACACACGACAGTTGAACACTGAAGCTTTCTTT

size: NA
D: TRBD2
J: TRBJ2-3
V: TRBV11-2
CDR3: CASSLVGGTDTQYF
DNA: TGTGCCAGCAGCTTAGTCGGGGGGACAGATACGCAGTATTTT

size: NA
D: NA
J: TRBJ1-2
V: TRBV6-6
CDR3: CASSPTELNYGYTF
DNA: TGTGCCAGCAGCCCGACAGAGCTAAACTATGGCTACACCTTC

size: NA
D: NA
J: TRBJ2-2
V: TRBV5-1
CDR3: CASSFGRGSRIGELFF
DNA: TGCGCCAGCAGCTTCGGACGGGGGTCGAGAATCGGGGAGCTGTTTTTT

size: NA
D: TRBD2
J: TRBJ2-1
V: TRBV28
CDR3: CASSSSRGGNNEQFF
DNA: TGTGCCAGCAGTTCGTCCCGGGGGGGAAACAATGAGCAGTTCTTC

size: NA
D: TRBD2
J: TRBJ2-3
V: TRBV18
CDR3: CASSPTTLLAAITDTQYF
DNA: TGTGCCAGCTCACCAACAACCCTACTAGCGGCGATCACAGATACGCAGTATTTT

size: NA
D: NA
J: TRBJ1-3
V: TRBV25-1
CDR3: CASSATGKPGNTIYF
DNA: TGTGCCAGCAGTGCCACAGGGAAACCTGGAAACACCATATATTTT

size: NA
D: NA
J: TRBJ1-2
V: TRBV7-7
CDR3: CAGSSDQRGYTF
DNA: TGTGCTGGCAGCTCAGACCAGAGGGGCTACACCTTC

size: once
D: NA
J: TRBJ2-7
V: TRBV27
CDR3: CASSPWAKAYEQYF
DNA: TGTGCCAGCAGTCCATGGGCCAAAGCCTACGAGCAGTACTTC

size: NA
D: NA
J: TRBJ1-1
V: TRBV4-1
CDR3: CASSQERRNTEAFF
DNA: TGCGCCAGCAGCCAAGAGCGGAGGAACACTGAAGCTTTCTTT

size: NA
D: TRBD2
J: TRBJ2-5
V: TRBV5-4
CDR3: CASTLTSGRARETQYF
DNA: TGTGCCAGCACCTTGACTAGCGGGAGGGCCAGGGAGACCCAGTACTTC

size: NA
D: NA
J: TRBJ2-1
V: TRBV19
CDR3: CASSSNYNEQFF
DNA: TGTGCCAGTAGTTCCAACTACAATGAGCAGTTCTTC

size: NA
D: NA
J: TRBJ2-7
V: TRBV5-1
CDR3: CASSTTPYEQYF
DNA: TGCGCCAGCAGCACAACACCCTACGAGCAGTACTTC

size: NA
D: NA
J: TRBJ2-7
V: TRBV4-1
CDR3: CASSLTASSYEQYF
DNA: TGCGCCAGCAGCCTTACCGCGAGCTCCTACGAGCAGTACTTC

size: NA
D: TRBD2
J: TRBJ2-7
V: TRBV28
CDR3: CASTRRPSGYEQYF
DNA: TGTGCCAGCACCCGGCGTCCTAGCGGCTACGAGCAGTACTTC

size: few
D: TRBD1
J: TRBJ1-2
V: TRBV6-5
CDR3: CASSYSGTGDYGYTF
DNA: TGTGCCAGCAGTTACTCCGGGACAGGGGACTATGGCTACACCTTC

size: once
D: TRBD1
J: TRBJ1-5
V: TRBV7-8
CDR3: CASSPGTVNQPQHF
DNA: TGTGCCAGCAGCCCCGGGACAGTCAATCAGCCCCAGCATTTT

size: once
D: TRBD2
J: TRBJ2-3
V: TRBV28
CDR3: CASSLPSPGLAADTQYF
DNA: TGTGCCAGCAGTTTACCCAGTCCGGGACTAGCTGCAGATACGCAGTATTTT

size: once
D: NA
J: TRBJ1-4
V: TRBV29-1
CDR3: CSVALQGPNEKLFF
DNA: TGCAGCGTTGCCTTACAGGGTCCTAATGAAAAACTGTTTTTT

size: NA
D: TRBD1
J: TRBJ1-2
V: TRBV27
CDR3: CASTYPVRGPYGYTF
DNA: TGTGCCAGCACCTACCCCGTCAGGGGGCCCTATGGCTACACCTTC

size: NA
D: TRBD1
J: TRBJ1-1
V: TRBV5-5
CDR3: CASNPRDRVAEAFF
DNA: TGTGCCAGCAACCCCCGGGACAGGGTTGCTGAAGCTTTCTTT

size: NA
D: TRBD1
J: TRBJ2-7
V: TRBV7-6
CDR3: CASNSGQDTYEQYF
DNA: TGTGCCAGCAATTCGGGACAGGACACCTACGAGCAGTACTTC

size: NA
D: NA
J: TRBJ2-3
V: TRBV6-4
CDR3: CASSAGTNTDTQYF
DNA: TGTGCCAGCAGTGCCGGGACAAACACAGATACGCAGTATTTT

size: NA
D: TRBD2
J: TRBJ2-2
V: TRBV19
CDR3: CASRTSGVNTGELFF
DNA: TGTGCCAGTAGGACGAGCGGGGTGAACACCGGGGAGCTGTTTTTT

size: NA
D: NA
J: TRBJ1-2
V: TRBV14
CDR3: CASSQGRGHYGYTF
DNA: TGTGCCAGCAGCCAAGGGCGGGGTCACTATGGCTACACCTTC

size: NA
D: TRBD1
J: TRBJ2-7
V: TRBV19
CDR3: CASSIGTGHYEQYF
DNA: TGTGCCAGTAGTATAGGGACAGGGCACTACGAGCAGTACTTC

size: NA
D: TRBD1
J: TRBJ1-4
V: TRBV4-3
CDR3: CASSQDRTGGEKLFF
DNA: TGCGCCAGCAGCCAAGACCGGACAGGCGGTGAAAAACTGTTTTTT

size: NA
D: TRBD1
J: TRBJ2-2
V: TRBV6-4
CDR3: CASSDEAGGTGELFF
DNA: TGTGCCAGCAGTGATGAGGCAGGGGGCACCGGGGAGCTGTTTTTT

size: NA
D: TRBD2
J: TRBJ2-1
V: TRBV2
CDR3: CASRASGDEQFF
DNA: TGTGCCAGCAGAGCTAGCGGGGATGAGCAGTTCTTC